The T cell receptor beta chain described here comes from a study of response to subunit inactivated influenza vaccine. TCRdb re-called the RT-PCR reads through MiXCR, storing one row per CDR3 protein. The sample lists about 620,000 distinct CDR3 sequences, about 11% seen once, with roughly 9.6% in the top ten. This clonotype appeared once. These data were also filed under a second study, of T cells expressing NK-cell markers. As reported in that work: Generation of TCR beta cDNA was performed by 5'RACE template switching incorporating UMIs.

This clonotype was obtained from a man between 45 and 60 years old who received an inactivated influenza vaccine. Specimen: PBMCs from blood, collected on the day of vaccination.

CDR3 sequence: CASSASTGTEAFF. CDR3 sequence (DNA): TGTGCCAGCAGTGCCTCGACGGGGACTGAAGCTTTCTTT. The chain uses TRBV2 and TRBJ1-1, with unresolved D. The V gene's germline CDR1 is SNHLY and CDR2 FYNNEI. This CDR3 contains 13 residues. Trimming shortened V by 4 bases and J by 5 bases, and 11 bases separated the two germline ends. Full variable domain (remainder filled in from reference TRBV2 and TRBJ1-1): EPEVTQTPSHQVTQMGQEVILRCVPISNHLYFYWYRQILGQKVEFLVSFYNNEISEKSEIFDDQFSVERPDGSNFTLKIRSTKLEDSAMYFCASSASTGTEAFFGQGTRLTVV.